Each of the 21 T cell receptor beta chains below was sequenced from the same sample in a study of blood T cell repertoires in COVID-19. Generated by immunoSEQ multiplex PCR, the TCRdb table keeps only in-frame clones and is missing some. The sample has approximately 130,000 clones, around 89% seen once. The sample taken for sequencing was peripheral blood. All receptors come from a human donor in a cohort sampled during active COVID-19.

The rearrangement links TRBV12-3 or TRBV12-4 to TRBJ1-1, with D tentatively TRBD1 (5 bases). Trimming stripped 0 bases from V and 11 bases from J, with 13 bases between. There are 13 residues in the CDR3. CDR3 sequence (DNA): TGTGCCAGCAGTTTAGCGTCCGGACAAGGGGCTTTCTTT. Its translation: CASSLASGQGAFF.

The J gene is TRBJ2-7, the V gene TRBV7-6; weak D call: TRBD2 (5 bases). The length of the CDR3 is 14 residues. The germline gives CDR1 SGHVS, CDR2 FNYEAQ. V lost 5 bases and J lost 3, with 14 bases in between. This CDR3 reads CASSLSDSNYEQYF. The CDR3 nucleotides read TGTGCCAGCAGCCTATCGGACTCGAACTACGAGCAGTACTTC.

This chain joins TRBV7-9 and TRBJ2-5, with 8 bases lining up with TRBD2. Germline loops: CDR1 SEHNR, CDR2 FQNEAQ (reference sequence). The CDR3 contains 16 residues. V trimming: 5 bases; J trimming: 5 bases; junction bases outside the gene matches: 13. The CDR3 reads CASSIRLTGGGETQYF. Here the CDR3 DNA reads TGTGCCAGCAGCATACGCCTTACGGGAGGGGGGGAGACCCAGTACTTC.

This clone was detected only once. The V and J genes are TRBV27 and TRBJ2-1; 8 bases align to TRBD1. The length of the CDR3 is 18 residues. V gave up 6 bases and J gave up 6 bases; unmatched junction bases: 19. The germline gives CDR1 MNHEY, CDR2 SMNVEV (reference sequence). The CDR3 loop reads CASRPGPDRGVWGNEQFF. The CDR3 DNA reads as TGTGCCAGCAGACCAGGCCCTGACAGGGGAGTTTGGGGCAATGAGCAGTTCTTC.

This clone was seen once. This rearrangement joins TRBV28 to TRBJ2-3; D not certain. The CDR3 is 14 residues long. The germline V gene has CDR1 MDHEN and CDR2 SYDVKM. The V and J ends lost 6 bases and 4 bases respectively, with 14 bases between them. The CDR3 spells CASRSPRDPDTQYF. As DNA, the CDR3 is TGTGCCAGCAGATCCCCTCGAGATCCAGATACGCAGTATTTT.

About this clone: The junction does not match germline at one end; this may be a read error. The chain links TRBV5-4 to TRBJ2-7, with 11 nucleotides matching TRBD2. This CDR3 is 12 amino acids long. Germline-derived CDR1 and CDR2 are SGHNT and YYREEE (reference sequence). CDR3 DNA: TGTGCCAGCAGCCAGACACTAGCGGGAGAGACATTC. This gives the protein CASSQTLAGETF.

CDR3 sequence: CASSYLTGTSGVETQYF. CDR3 sequence (DNA): TGTGCCAGCAGTTACCTAACCGGGACTAGCGGGGTGGAGACCCAGTACTTC. The chain links TRBV6-2 or TRBV6-3 to TRBJ2-5, with 13 bases matching TRBD2. Germline values: CDR1 MNHEY, CDR2 SVGEGT. Trimming at V came to 2 bases and at J to 5 bases, leaving 8 bases not matched to a gene. The CDR3 is 17 residues long.

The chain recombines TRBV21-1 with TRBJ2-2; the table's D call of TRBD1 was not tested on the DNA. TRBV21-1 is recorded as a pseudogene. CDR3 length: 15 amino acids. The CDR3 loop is CASPPNRADTGELFF. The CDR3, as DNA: TGTGCCAGCCCTCCGAACAGGGCCGACACCGGGGAGCTGTTTTTT.

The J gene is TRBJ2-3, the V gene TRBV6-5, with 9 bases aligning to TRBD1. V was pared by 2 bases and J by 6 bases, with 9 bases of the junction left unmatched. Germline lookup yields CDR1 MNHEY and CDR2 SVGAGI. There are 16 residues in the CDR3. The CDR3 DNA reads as TGTGCCAGCAGTTACGGGGGGGGGACAGGGTTCGATACGCAGTATTTT. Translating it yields CASSYGGGTGFDTQYF.

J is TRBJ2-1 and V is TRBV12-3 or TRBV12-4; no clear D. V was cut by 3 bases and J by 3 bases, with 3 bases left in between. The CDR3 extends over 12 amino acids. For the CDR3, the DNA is TGTGCCAGCAGTTTGCGCTACAATGAGCAGTTCTTC. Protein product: CASSLRYNEQFF.

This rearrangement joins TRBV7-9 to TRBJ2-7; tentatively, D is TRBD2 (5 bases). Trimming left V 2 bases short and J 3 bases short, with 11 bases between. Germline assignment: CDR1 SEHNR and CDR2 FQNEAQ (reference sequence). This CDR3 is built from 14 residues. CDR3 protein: CASSLRYGNYEQYF. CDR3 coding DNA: TGTGCCAGCAGCTTACGCTACGGGAACTACGAGCAGTACTTC.

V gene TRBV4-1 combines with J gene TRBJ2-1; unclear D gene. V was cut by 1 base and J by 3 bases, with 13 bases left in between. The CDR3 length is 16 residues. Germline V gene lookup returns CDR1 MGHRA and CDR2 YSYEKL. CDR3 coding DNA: TGCGCCAGCAGCCAAGGGGCCGACCCATACTACAATGAGCAGTTCTTC. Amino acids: CASSQGADPYYNEQFF.

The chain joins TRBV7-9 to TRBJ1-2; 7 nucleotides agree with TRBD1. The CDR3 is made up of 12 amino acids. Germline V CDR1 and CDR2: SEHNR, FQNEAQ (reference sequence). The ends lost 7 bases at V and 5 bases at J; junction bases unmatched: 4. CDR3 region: CASTQGVYGYTF. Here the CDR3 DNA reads TGTGCCAGCACCCAGGGGGTTTATGGCTACACCTTC.

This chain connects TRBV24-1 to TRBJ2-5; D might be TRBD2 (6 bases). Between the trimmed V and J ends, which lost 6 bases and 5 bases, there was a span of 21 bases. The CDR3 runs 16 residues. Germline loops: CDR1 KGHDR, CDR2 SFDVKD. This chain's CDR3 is CATSPGLGGSEETQYF. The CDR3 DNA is TGTGCCACCAGTCCCGGGTTGGGGGGATCGGAGGAGACCCAGTACTTC.

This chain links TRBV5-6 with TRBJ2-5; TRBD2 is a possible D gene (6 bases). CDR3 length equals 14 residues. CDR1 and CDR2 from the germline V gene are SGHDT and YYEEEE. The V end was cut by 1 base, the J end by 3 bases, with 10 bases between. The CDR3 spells CASSLLGEEETQYF. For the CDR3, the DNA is TGTGCCAGCAGCTTGTTGGGGGAGGAAGAGACCCAGTACTTC. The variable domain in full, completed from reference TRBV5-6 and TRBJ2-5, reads DAGVTQSPTHLIKTRGQQVTLRCSPKSGHDTVSWYQQALGQGPQFIFQYYEEEERQRGNFPDRFSGHQFPNYSSELNVNALLLGDSALYLCASSLLGEEETQYFGPGTRLLVL.

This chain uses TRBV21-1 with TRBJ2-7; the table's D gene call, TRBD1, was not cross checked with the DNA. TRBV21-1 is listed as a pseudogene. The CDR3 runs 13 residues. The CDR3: CASTRDKKEEQYF. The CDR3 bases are TGTGCCAGCACCCGGGACAAAAAGGAGGAGCAGTACTTC.

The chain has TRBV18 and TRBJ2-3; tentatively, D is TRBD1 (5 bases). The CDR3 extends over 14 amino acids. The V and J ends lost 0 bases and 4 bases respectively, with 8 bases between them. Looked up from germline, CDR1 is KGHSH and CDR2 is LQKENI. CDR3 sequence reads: CASSPPGEADTQYF. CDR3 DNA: TGTGCCAGCTCACCACCAGGGGAAGCAGATACGCAGTATTTT. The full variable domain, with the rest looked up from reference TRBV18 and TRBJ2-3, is NAGVMQNPRHLVRRRGQEARLRCSPMKGHSHVYWYRQLPEEGLKFMVYLQKENIIDESGMPKERFSAEFPKEGPSILRIQQVVRGDSAAYFCASSPPGEADTQYFGPGTRLTVL.

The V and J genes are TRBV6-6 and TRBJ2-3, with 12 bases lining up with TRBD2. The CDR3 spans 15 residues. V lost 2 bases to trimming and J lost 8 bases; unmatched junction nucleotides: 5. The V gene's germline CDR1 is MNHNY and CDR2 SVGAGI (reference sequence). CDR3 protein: CASSYETSGSGTQYF. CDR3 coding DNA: TGTGCCAGCAGTTACGAGACTAGCGGGAGCGGTACGCAGTATTTT.

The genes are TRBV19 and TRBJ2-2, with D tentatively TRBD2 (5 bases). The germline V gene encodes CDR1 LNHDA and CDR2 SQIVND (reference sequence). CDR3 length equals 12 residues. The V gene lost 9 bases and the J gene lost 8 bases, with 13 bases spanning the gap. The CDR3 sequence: CASLRVGGELFF. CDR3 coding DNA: TGTGCCAGCCTGCGGGTTGGGGGGGAGCTGTTTTTT.

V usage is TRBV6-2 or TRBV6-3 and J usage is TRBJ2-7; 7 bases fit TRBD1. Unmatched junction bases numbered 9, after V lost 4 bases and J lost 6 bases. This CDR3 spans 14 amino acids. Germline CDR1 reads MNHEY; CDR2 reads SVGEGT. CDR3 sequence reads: CASSSPGQQVEQYF. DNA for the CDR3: TGTGCCAGCAGTTCTCCGGGACAGCAAGTCGAGCAGTACTTC.

DNA for the CDR3: TGCGCCAGCAGCCCCACTAGCGGGGGGGCCGATGAGCAGTTCTTC. Its protein is CASSPTSGGADEQFF. The V and J genes are TRBV5-1 and TRBJ2-1; TRBD2 matches 13 bases. CDR1 is SGHRS, CDR2 YFSETQ, per germline. The CDR3 length is 15 residues. With V trimmed by 4 bases and J by 8 bases, 6 bases remained unmatched.